The following is a TCR beta chain sequence with its context. What it binds is unknown. Profiling relied on immunoSEQ multiplex PCR, and the TCRdb table lists in-frame clones only, not all of them. Found here are approximately 150,000 clones, roughly 87% of them singletons; the top ten hold roughly 5.2%. This entry is derived from a study of T cell responses to AZD1222 COVID-19 vaccine. Findings of the study overall: Vaccine-associated CD4 TCRs spanned spike, dominant at 160-218 and 743-854.

This CDR3 has 14 amino acids. Germline assignment: CDR1 MNHEY and CDR2 SVGEGT. V was trimmed by 4 bases and J by 0 bases, leaving 9 bases between them. This clonotype was sampled from an adult who received the MenACWY meningococcal vaccine as a control. The chain links TRBV6-2 or TRBV6-3 to TRBJ1-2; the D is unclear. The material sequenced was peripheral blood, taken 28 days after the second dose of the MenACWY control vaccine. The CDR3 loop is CASSFPQSNYGYTF. The CDR3 region has the DNA TGTGCCAGCAGTTTCCCGCAGTCTAACTATGGCTACACCTTC.